This TCR beta chain comes out of a study of blood T cell repertoires in COVID-19. The overall study: Nucleic acid was either cDNA or gDNA, and it came from T cells, B-cell-depleted T cells, or PBMCs.

TCRdb's copy holds only in-frame clones and misses some; the assay was immunoSEQ multiplex PCR. The table has 100,000 to 150,000 clones, 86% seen once. With 2 bases removed from V and 3 bases from J, the gap between germline ends came to 11 bases. CDR1 and CDR2 (germline): SGHVS, FQNEAQ. The CDR3 length is 14 residues. This clonotype was obtained from a woman between 65 and 79 years old with COVID-19, enrolled during active disease. The sequencing sample was made of peripheral blood. V and J are TRBV7-8 and TRBJ2-7; D is perhaps TRBD1 (5 bases). In DNA form, the CDR3 reads TGTGCCAGCAGCTTAAGGCAGGGTCGCTACGAGCAGTACTTC. Residues: CASSLRQGRYEQYF.